This is a list of T cell receptor beta chains from one sample in a study of T cell changes during pregnancy in multiple sclerosis. Sequencing used immunoSEQ multiplex PCR; TCRdb keeps in-frame clones, though not all of them. Of tens of thousands of clones listed, less than 95% are singletons. Source: peripheral blood, taken in the third trimester of pregnancy. Receptor source: a female donor with multiple sclerosis, enrolled in a pregnancy study. CDR3s include the opening cysteine and the closing phenylalanine or tryptophan. A D gene is named only where the DNA matches it firmly. Size values are once, few and many counts, or a class for expanded clones, and some rows have none.

d_gene: TRBD2
j_gene: TRBJ2-6
abundance: -
v_gene: TRBV10-3
CDR3nt: TGTGCCATCAGTACAGACGTAGCGGGAGCGATCTCTGGGGCCAACGTCCTGACTTTC
CDR3aa: CAISTDVAGAISGANVLTF

d_gene: TRBD1
j_gene: TRBJ1-4
abundance: -
v_gene: TRBV30
CDR3nt: TGTGCCTGGAGTTACGGGGGGACAGGCGAAAAACTGTTTTTT
CDR3aa: CAWSYGGTGEKLFF

d_gene: TRBD2
j_gene: TRBJ2-2
abundance: -
v_gene: TRBV18
CDR3nt: TGTGCCAGCTCACCACGTAGCGGGACAAACACCGGGGAGCTGTTTTTT
CDR3aa: CASSPRSGTNTGELFF

d_gene: TRBD2
j_gene: TRBJ2-7
abundance: -
v_gene: TRBV2
CDR3nt: TGTGCCAGCAGGGGACTAGCGGCCTACGAGCAGTACTTC
CDR3aa: CASRGLAAYEQYF

d_gene: -
j_gene: TRBJ2-7
abundance: -
v_gene: TRBV4-3
CDR3nt: TGCGCCAGCAGCCAAGATCTCGGGGGGCCCGAGCAGTACTTC
CDR3aa: CASSQDLGGPEQYF

d_gene: TRBD1
j_gene: TRBJ1-2
abundance: -
v_gene: TRBV11-2
CDR3nt: TGTGCCAGCAGCTTAACTTATAAGGGACAGGGCTATGGCTACACCTTC
CDR3aa: CASSLTYKGQGYGYTF

d_gene: TRBD1
j_gene: TRBJ2-3
abundance: -
v_gene: TRBV4-3
CDR3nt: TGCGCCAGCACCGACAGGGGGTTGACAGATACGCAGTATTTT
CDR3aa: CASTDRGLTDTQYF

d_gene: -
j_gene: TRBJ1-2
abundance: -
v_gene: TRBV7-3
CDR3nt: TGTGCCAGCAGCTTAAGTGGCAGGGCGGATAGTGGCTACACCTTC
CDR3aa: CASSLSGRADSGYTF

d_gene: -
j_gene: TRBJ1-3
abundance: -
v_gene: TRBV7-2
CDR3nt: TGTGCCAGCAGCTTAGTACAGGGCGGAAACACCATATATTTT
CDR3aa: CASSLVQGGNTIYF

d_gene: -
j_gene: TRBJ2-2
abundance: -
v_gene: TRBV19
CDR3nt: TGTGCCAGTAGTATAACGGGAGTGAACACCGGGGAGCTGTTTTTT
CDR3aa: CASSITGVNTGELFF

d_gene: -
j_gene: TRBJ2-5
abundance: -
v_gene: TRBV14
CDR3nt: TGTGCCAGCAGCCCACTAAGCGTAGAGACCCAGTACTTC
CDR3aa: CASSPLSVETQYF

d_gene: TRBD1
j_gene: TRBJ1-2
abundance: -
v_gene: TRBV11-2
CDR3nt: TGTGCCAGCACCGATAAGACAGGGGCTTTTCACTACACCTTC
CDR3aa: CASTDKTGAFHYTF

d_gene: -
j_gene: TRBJ1-1
abundance: -
v_gene: TRBV6-6
CDR3nt: TGTGCCAGCAACGACTGGGGAGGAGAAACTGAAGCTTTCTTT
CDR3aa: CASNDWGGETEAFF

d_gene: -
j_gene: TRBJ2-7
abundance: once
v_gene: TRBV7-6
CDR3nt: TGTGCCAGCAGCTTAGCGGTCAGCGGCTACGAGCAGTACTTC
CDR3aa: CASSLAVSGYEQYF

d_gene: TRBD1
j_gene: TRBJ1-1
abundance: few
v_gene: TRBV9
CDR3nt: TGTGCCAGCAGCACAACAGGGGGGAACACTGAAGCTTTCTTT
CDR3aa: CASSTTGGNTEAFF

d_gene: -
j_gene: TRBJ2-7
abundance: -
v_gene: TRBV10-3
CDR3nt: TGTGCCATCAGTGAGTCGTGGCAGGGTGCCTTCGAGCAGTACTTC
CDR3aa: CAISESWQGAFEQYF

d_gene: TRBD2
j_gene: TRBJ2-5
abundance: -
v_gene: TRBV4-2
CDR3nt: TGTGCCAGCAGCCAGGGCGGGGGGAACCAAGAGACCCAGTACTTC
CDR3aa: CASSQGGGNQETQYF

d_gene: -
j_gene: TRBJ2-7
abundance: -
v_gene: TRBV21-1
CDR3nt: TGTGCCAGCAACAAAGGAGTGAACAGCTTCTACGAGCAGTACTTC
CDR3aa: CASNKGVNSFYEQYF

d_gene: -
j_gene: TRBJ1-5
abundance: -
v_gene: TRBV5-4
CDR3nt: TGTGCCAGCAGCTTGCAGGGTGGAGATCCGCCCCAGCATTTT
CDR3aa: CASSLQGGDPPQHF

d_gene: TRBD1
j_gene: TRBJ1-5
abundance: -
v_gene: TRBV6-5
CDR3nt: TGTGCCAGCAGGAAACAGGGGGTAGGGCAGCCCCAGCATTTT
CDR3aa: CASRKQGVGQPQHF

d_gene: -
j_gene: TRBJ1-1
abundance: -
v_gene: TRBV5-8
CDR3nt: TGTGCCAGCAGCTTGAGCTTGGGACACCAGAACACTGAAGCTTTCTTT
CDR3aa: CASSLSLGHQNTEAFF

d_gene: -
j_gene: TRBJ2-7
abundance: -
v_gene: TRBV10-3
CDR3nt: TGTGCCATCAGCAGGGCACCCTACGAGCAGTACTTC
CDR3aa: CAISRAPYEQYF

d_gene: TRBD1
j_gene: TRBJ2-5
abundance: -
v_gene: TRBV5-1
CDR3nt: TGCGCCAGCAGCTTGGTGGCCCAGGGGGCAGGAGAGACCCAGTACTTC
CDR3aa: CASSLVAQGAGETQYF

d_gene: TRBD1
j_gene: TRBJ1-1
abundance: -
v_gene: TRBV7-9
CDR3nt: TGTGCCAGCAGCCGGGACAGGTGGGGGACCACTGAAGCTTTCTTT
CDR3aa: CASSRDRWGTTEAFF

d_gene: -
j_gene: TRBJ2-7
abundance: -
v_gene: TRBV7-2
CDR3nt: TGTGCCACAGGGGAAGGCGAGCAGTACTTC
CDR3aa: CATGEGEQYF

d_gene: -
j_gene: TRBJ1-2
abundance: -
v_gene: TRBV29-1
CDR3nt: TGCAGCGTTATGCCGGGTTGGTATGGCTACACCTTC
CDR3aa: CSVMPGWYGYTF

d_gene: -
j_gene: TRBJ1-5
abundance: once
v_gene: TRBV7-6
CDR3nt: TGTGCCAGCAGCTATACACCCACGGGTCAGCCCCAGCATTTT
CDR3aa: CASSYTPTGQPQHF

d_gene: TRBD1
j_gene: TRBJ1-1
abundance: -
v_gene: TRBV27
CDR3nt: TGTGCCAGCAGCTTGCAGACAGGGGCGGATCGTGTCACTGAAGCTTTCTTT
CDR3aa: CASSLQTGADRVTEAFF

d_gene: -
j_gene: TRBJ1-6
abundance: few
v_gene: TRBV27
CDR3nt: TGTGCCAGCAGTTTATCGGGCAGGGTAGCTTCACCCCTCCACTTT
CDR3aa: CASSLSGRVASPLHF

d_gene: TRBD1
j_gene: TRBJ1-6
abundance: -
v_gene: TRBV6-1
CDR3nt: TGTGCCAGCAGTGTGGAGACAGGGGCGTTGGGTAGCTCCTATAATTCACCCCTCCACTTT
CDR3aa: CASSVETGALGSSYNSPLHF

d_gene: -
j_gene: TRBJ2-2
abundance: -
v_gene: TRBV7-2
CDR3nt: TGTGCCAGCAGCTTTGAGGGTAACACCGGGGAGCTGTTTTTT
CDR3aa: CASSFEGNTGELFF

d_gene: -
j_gene: TRBJ2-5
abundance: -
v_gene: TRBV7-8
CDR3nt: TGTGCCAGCAGCTTAGGGGCAGGTATTCAAGAGACCCAGTACTTC
CDR3aa: CASSLGAGIQETQYF

d_gene: -
j_gene: TRBJ2-7
abundance: once
v_gene: TRBV27
CDR3nt: TGTGCCAGCAGTCCGAGCCCCTGGGGACACCTATCCTACGAGCAGTACTTC
CDR3aa: CASSPSPWGHLSYEQYF

d_gene: -
j_gene: TRBJ2-5
abundance: -
v_gene: TRBV6-4
CDR3nt: TGTGCCAGCAGTGACCCCCCCCTCGAGACCCAGTACTTC
CDR3aa: CASSDPPLETQYF

d_gene: -
j_gene: TRBJ2-3
abundance: -
v_gene: TRBV7-2
CDR3nt: TGTGCCAGCAGCTCCCTAGACGAGACTACGCAGTATTTT
CDR3aa: CASSSLDETTQYF

d_gene: TRBD2
j_gene: TRBJ2-1
abundance: -
v_gene: TRBV11-2
CDR3nt: TGTGCCAGCAGCTTTACTAGCGGGGGGCCGGATTCCTACAATGAGCAGTTCTTC
CDR3aa: CASSFTSGGPDSYNEQFF

d_gene: TRBD2
j_gene: TRBJ2-5
abundance: once
v_gene: TRBV5-1
CDR3nt: TGCGCCAGCAGCTTTGCGTCCCTAGCGGGGGGGGAGACCCAGTACTTC
CDR3aa: CASSFASLAGGETQYF

d_gene: -
j_gene: TRBJ1-1
abundance: -
v_gene: TRBV5-1
CDR3nt: TGCGCCAGCAGCGTAGGGGATGGGTACACTGAAGCTTTCTTT
CDR3aa: CASSVGDGYTEAFF

d_gene: -
j_gene: TRBJ1-1
abundance: -
v_gene: TRBV9
CDR3nt: TGTGCCAGCAGCGCGAATTGGGGCGCTGAAGCTTTCTTT
CDR3aa: CASSANWGAEAFF

d_gene: TRBD2
j_gene: TRBJ2-1
abundance: -
v_gene: TRBV4-2
CDR3nt: TGTGCCAGCAGCCGACCCCTAGCGGGAGCTAACAATGAGCAGTTCTTC
CDR3aa: CASSRPLAGANNEQFF

d_gene: -
j_gene: TRBJ1-1
abundance: -
v_gene: TRBV19
CDR3nt: TGTGCCAGTAGTATAGAGGGGGACTGGAACACTGAAGCTTTCTTT
CDR3aa: CASSIEGDWNTEAFF

d_gene: TRBD1
j_gene: TRBJ1-2
abundance: -
v_gene: TRBV10-2
CDR3nt: TGCGCCAGCAGTGAGTCAAAGGGGGCTTCGAGGGGCTACACCTTC
CDR3aa: CASSESKGASRGYTF

d_gene: TRBD1
j_gene: TRBJ1-1
abundance: -
v_gene: TRBV6-5
CDR3nt: TGTGCCAGCAGTTACTCCGGGACAGGACTAAACACTGAAGCTTTCTTT
CDR3aa: CASSYSGTGLNTEAFF

d_gene: TRBD2
j_gene: TRBJ2-3
abundance: -
v_gene: TRBV11-3
CDR3nt: TGTGCCAGCAGCTTAGGCTCTAGCGGGACCACAGATACGCAGTATTTT
CDR3aa: CASSLGSSGTTDTQYF

d_gene: -
j_gene: TRBJ2-1
abundance: -
v_gene: TRBV5-1
CDR3nt: TGCGCCAGCAGCTTGGCTGCAGGCGACAATGAGCAGTTCTTC
CDR3aa: CASSLAAGDNEQFF

d_gene: -
j_gene: TRBJ1-2
abundance: -
v_gene: TRBV7-8
CDR3nt: TGTGCCAGCAGCTTAGACCCCTCGGGGGGGGGAATGGACTATGGCTACACCTTC
CDR3aa: CASSLDPSGGGMDYGYTF

d_gene: -
j_gene: TRBJ1-1
abundance: -
v_gene: TRBV25-1
CDR3nt: TGTGCCAGCAGTGTCTTCAGGGGCACTGAAGCTTTCTTT
CDR3aa: CASSVFRGTEAFF

d_gene: -
j_gene: TRBJ1-6
abundance: -
v_gene: TRBV5-4
CDR3nt: TGTGCCAGCAGGGTGCGGGACGGCAATAATTCACCCCTCCACTTT
CDR3aa: CASRVRDGNNSPLHF

d_gene: TRBD2
j_gene: TRBJ2-3
abundance: -
v_gene: TRBV9
CDR3nt: TGTGCCAGCAGCCGGGGGGACACAGATACGCAGTATTTT
CDR3aa: CASSRGDTDTQYF

d_gene: TRBD2
j_gene: TRBJ2-1
abundance: -
v_gene: TRBV7-8
CDR3nt: TGTGCCAGCAGCCTCCTAGGACTAGCGGGGGGAGCCTACAATGAGCAGTTCTTC
CDR3aa: CASSLLGLAGGAYNEQFF

d_gene: -
j_gene: TRBJ1-1
abundance: few
v_gene: TRBV19
CDR3nt: TGTGCCAGTAGTATAGGACAGCAAGCTTTCTTT
CDR3aa: CASSIGQQAFF

d_gene: TRBD2
j_gene: TRBJ2-5
abundance: once
v_gene: TRBV7-6
CDR3nt: TGTGCCAGCAGCTTAAGCGGGGCCCAAGAGACCCAGTACTTC
CDR3aa: CASSLSGAQETQYF

d_gene: TRBD1
j_gene: TRBJ1-2
abundance: -
v_gene: TRBV5-1
CDR3nt: TGCGCCAGCAGCTTGGGTGCCAGGGGGTGGTACACCTTC
CDR3aa: CASSLGARGWYTF

d_gene: -
j_gene: TRBJ1-6
abundance: -
v_gene: TRBV25-1
CDR3nt: TGTGCCAGCAGTGAATCCGGGTTGTATAATTCACCCCTCCACTTT
CDR3aa: CASSESGLYNSPLHF